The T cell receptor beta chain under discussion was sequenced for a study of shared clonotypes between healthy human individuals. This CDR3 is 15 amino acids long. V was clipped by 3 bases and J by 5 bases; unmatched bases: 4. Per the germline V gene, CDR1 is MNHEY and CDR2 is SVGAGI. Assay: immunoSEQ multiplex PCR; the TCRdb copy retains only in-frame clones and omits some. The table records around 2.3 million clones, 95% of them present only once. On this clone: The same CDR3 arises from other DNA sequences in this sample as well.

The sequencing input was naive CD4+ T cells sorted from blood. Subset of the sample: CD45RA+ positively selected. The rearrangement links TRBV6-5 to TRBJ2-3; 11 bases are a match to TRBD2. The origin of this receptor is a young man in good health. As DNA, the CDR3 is TGTGCCAGCAGTTATAGCGGGGGGGCCGTAGATACGCAGTATTTT. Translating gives CASSYSGGAVDTQYF.